This T cell receptor (beta chain) was recovered during a study of type 1 and type 2 diabetes patients. Across the whole study: A total of approximately 20,000,000 paired-end reads came from the whole study. Overall study findings and caveats: With limited T2D and control samples, some T1D-only expanded clones may not be T1D-specific.

Diabetic patients met standard criteria for type 1 or type 2 diabetes. This CDR3 spans 13 amino acids. V was pared by 3 bases and J by 3 bases, with 4 bases of the junction left unmatched. Germline assignment: CDR1 GTSNPN and CDR2 SVGIG (reference sequence). This clonotype has more than one count but fewer than ten. No antigen is known for it. Genomic DNA was the PCR template. Multiplex PCR with 30 forward and 13 reverse primers amplified the TCR beta CDR3. Each CDR3 protein is one row after TCRdb ran MiXCR on the multiplex PCR reads. The sample records about 250,000 distinct CDR3 sequences, roughly 50% being singletons.

The chain uses TRBV30 and TRBJ2-5; 7 bases align to TRBD2. The specimen was peripheral blood mononuclear cells (PBMCs). The TCR was taken from a man aged 18 to 29 with type 2 diabetes. The CDR3: CAWRWLAEETQYF. CDR3 nucleotides: TGTGCCTGGAGGTGGCTAGCGGAAGAGACCCAGTACTTC.